The rows below give T cell receptor beta chains drawn from one sample of a study of neoadjuvant anti-PD-1 for oral cavity cancer. Some clones are missing from TCRdb's copy, which holds only in-frame ones; the method was immunoSEQ multiplex PCR. The profile shows about 15,000 clones, 60% to 65% of them singletons. The material was PBMCs, obtained before nivolumab (anti-PD-1) treatment. Receptors originate from a person aged 35-80 years with oral cavity squamous cell carcinoma. Both conserved end residues are part of each CDR3. Fields, in order: D gene, J gene, clone size, V gene, CDR3 protein, CDR3 DNA. D genes are given only for firm matches. Where a row states a size, it is once, few, many or the class of an expanded clone; other rows omit it.

d_gene: -; j_gene: TRBJ1-2; abundance: -; v_gene: TRBV7-6; CDR3aa: CASRGRNYGYTF; CDR3nt: TGTGCCAGCAGAGGCAGGAACTATGGCTACACCTTC
d_gene: TRBD1; j_gene: TRBJ2-5; abundance: -; v_gene: TRBV6-1; CDR3aa: CASSALGQGVTQYF; CDR3nt: TGTGCCAGCAGTGCCTTGGGACAGGGAGTGACCCAGTACTTC
d_gene: -; j_gene: TRBJ2-7; abundance: -; v_gene: TRBV6-1; CDR3aa: CASSEGRGYTYEQYF; CDR3nt: TGTGCCAGCAGTGAAGGACGCGGATATACCTACGAGCAGTACTTC
d_gene: -; j_gene: TRBJ1-1; abundance: -; v_gene: TRBV11-2; CDR3aa: CASSSYVGDTEAFF; CDR3nt: TGTGCCAGCAGCTCATATGTAGGGGACACTGAAGCTTTCTTT
d_gene: TRBD2; j_gene: TRBJ2-1; abundance: -; v_gene: TRBV11-2; CDR3aa: CASSLWGTSGGGGLNEQFF; CDR3nt: TGTGCCAGCAGCTTATGGGGGACTAGCGGGGGAGGAGGCCTCAATGAGCAGTTCTTC
d_gene: TRBD2; j_gene: TRBJ2-1; abundance: -; v_gene: TRBV29-1; CDR3aa: CSTRDSGSGSHNEQFF; CDR3nt: TGCAGCACTCGGGATAGCGGGTCAGGCAGCCACAATGAGCAGTTCTTC
d_gene: -; j_gene: TRBJ1-1; abundance: few; v_gene: TRBV7-2; CDR3aa: CASSLSGGWESFF; CDR3nt: TGTGCCAGCAGCTTATCAGGTGGATGGGAATCTTTCTTT
d_gene: -; j_gene: TRBJ2-3; abundance: -; v_gene: TRBV5-1; CDR3aa: CASSLGAGTDTQYF; CDR3nt: TGCGCCAGCAGCTTGGGGGCAGGCACAGATACGCAGTATTTT
d_gene: -; j_gene: TRBJ1-2; abundance: -; v_gene: TRBV6-5; CDR3aa: CASRGQSYYGYTF; CDR3nt: TGTGCCAGCAGGGGACAATCTTATTATGGCTACACCTTC
d_gene: TRBD1; j_gene: TRBJ1-6; abundance: -; v_gene: TRBV19; CDR3aa: CASRWDSYNSPLHF; CDR3nt: TGTGCCAGTAGATGGGACAGCTATAATTCACCCCTCCACTTT
d_gene: -; j_gene: TRBJ2-7; abundance: few; v_gene: TRBV18; CDR3aa: CASSPQASSYEQYF; CDR3nt: TGTGCCAGCTCACCACAAGCATCCTCCTACGAGCAGTACTTC
d_gene: TRBD1; j_gene: TRBJ1-1; abundance: -; v_gene: TRBV5-1; CDR3aa: CASRVGDREGTEAFF; CDR3nt: TGCGCCAGCAGGGTGGGGGACAGGGAGGGCACTGAAGCTTTCTTT
d_gene: TRBD1; j_gene: TRBJ1-1; abundance: few; v_gene: TRBV6-1; CDR3aa: CASSRGDPNTEAFF; CDR3nt: TGTGCCAGCAGCAGGGGGGACCCGAACACTGAAGCTTTCTTT
d_gene: TRBD1; j_gene: TRBJ1-6; abundance: -; v_gene: TRBV11-2; CDR3aa: CASRGQGYSPLHF; CDR3nt: TGTGCCAGCAGGGGACAGGGTTATTCACCCCTCCACTTT
d_gene: TRBD1; j_gene: TRBJ2-5; abundance: once; v_gene: TRBV6-6; CDR3aa: CASSYWDSPQETQYF; CDR3nt: TGTGCCAGCAGTTATTGGGACAGCCCCCAAGAGACCCAGTACTTC
d_gene: -; j_gene: TRBJ2-5; abundance: once; v_gene: TRBV7-9; CDR3aa: CASSLVQRAVSIETQYF; CDR3nt: TGTGCCAGCAGCTTAGTACAACGGGCGGTTTCGATTGAGACCCAGTACTTC
d_gene: TRBD2; j_gene: TRBJ2-1; abundance: -; v_gene: TRBV29-1; CDR3aa: CSVELAGVSKFF; CDR3nt: TGCAGCGTTGAATTAGCGGGAGTTTCGAAGTTCTTC
d_gene: -; j_gene: TRBJ2-3; abundance: -; v_gene: TRBV5-1; CDR3aa: CASSLGRVQGTDTQYF; CDR3nt: TGCGCCAGCAGCTTGGGGCGGGTACAGGGCACAGATACGCAGTATTTT
d_gene: -; j_gene: TRBJ2-5; abundance: -; v_gene: TRBV5-1; CDR3aa: CASSPLEGIETQYF; CDR3nt: TGCGCCAGCAGCCCGCTGGAGGGCATCGAGACCCAGTACTTC
d_gene: TRBD2; j_gene: TRBJ2-7; abundance: -; v_gene: TRBV4-2; CDR3aa: CASSQSSGVAYEQYF; CDR3nt: TGTGCCAGCAGCCAGTCCAGCGGGGTAGCCTACGAGCAGTACTTC
d_gene: -; j_gene: TRBJ1-5; abundance: -; v_gene: TRBV28; CDR3aa: CASAQVGGNQPQHF; CDR3nt: TGTGCCAGCGCTCAGGTGGGGGGCAATCAGCCCCAGCATTTT
d_gene: TRBD2; j_gene: TRBJ2-1; abundance: -; v_gene: TRBV30; CDR3aa: CAWSTGLGLATNEQFF; CDR3nt: TGTGCCTGGAGTACCGGGCTGGGACTAGCAACCAATGAGCAGTTCTTC
d_gene: TRBD2; j_gene: TRBJ2-1; abundance: -; v_gene: TRBV5-1; CDR3aa: CASSFVAGGTSYNEQFF; CDR3nt: TGCGCCAGCAGCTTTGTAGCGGGAGGGACCTCCTACAATGAGCAGTTCTTC
d_gene: -; j_gene: TRBJ2-2; abundance: -; v_gene: TRBV5-1; CDR3aa: CASSSGMNTGELFF; CDR3nt: TGCGCCAGCAGCTCAGGGATGAACACCGGGGAGCTGTTTTTT
d_gene: -; j_gene: TRBJ2-3; abundance: -; v_gene: TRBV6-1; CDR3aa: CASSSGGGGGDTQYF; CDR3nt: TGTGCCAGCAGTTCGGGAGGGGGCGGAGGAGATACGCAGTATTTT
d_gene: -; j_gene: TRBJ2-1; abundance: -; v_gene: TRBV7-3; CDR3aa: CASSLTPGSFNEQFF; CDR3nt: TGTGCCAGCAGCTTAACGCCCGGGTCATTCAATGAGCAGTTCTTC
d_gene: -; j_gene: TRBJ1-3; abundance: -; v_gene: TRBV19; CDR3aa: CASRESRSGNTIYF; CDR3nt: TGTGCCAGTAGAGAATCAAGGTCGGGAAACACCATATATTTT
d_gene: TRBD1; j_gene: TRBJ2-7; abundance: -; v_gene: TRBV4-2; CDR3aa: CASSQGQGTYEQYF; CDR3nt: TGTGCCAGCAGCCAGGGACAGGGGACCTACGAGCAGTACTTC
d_gene: TRBD1; j_gene: TRBJ1-5; abundance: few; v_gene: TRBV4-2; CDR3aa: CASSQDPGGAWPQHF; CDR3nt: TGTGCCAGCAGCCAAGATCCAGGGGGCGCTTGGCCCCAGCATTTT
d_gene: -; j_gene: TRBJ1-1; abundance: few; v_gene: TRBV28; CDR3aa: CASSGPGMNTEAFF; CDR3nt: TGTGCCAGCTCGGGACCAGGGATGAACACTGAAGCTTTCTTT
d_gene: -; j_gene: TRBJ1-4; abundance: once; v_gene: TRBV19; CDR3aa: CASSVRSVTNEKLFF; CDR3nt: TGTGCCAGTTCCGTACGATCAGTAACTAATGAAAAACTGTTTTTT
d_gene: -; j_gene: TRBJ1-1; abundance: -; v_gene: TRBV29-1; CDR3aa: CSVTPTLNAEAFF; CDR3nt: TGCAGCGTTACCCCCACCTTAAACGCTGAAGCTTTCTTT
d_gene: -; j_gene: TRBJ1-2; abundance: few; v_gene: TRBV5-5; CDR3aa: CASSLATRDPRDIGGYTF; CDR3nt: TGTGCCAGCAGCTTGGCCACTCGGGACCCAAGGGACATCGGTGGCTACACCTTC
d_gene: TRBD1; j_gene: TRBJ2-5; abundance: -; v_gene: TRBV11-3; CDR3aa: CASSPGQEEGETQYF; CDR3nt: TGTGCCAGCAGCCCGGGACAGGAAGAAGGAGAGACCCAGTACTTC
d_gene: -; j_gene: TRBJ1-1; abundance: few; v_gene: TRBV5-1; CDR3aa: CASSTQGELNTEAFF; CDR3nt: TGCGCCAGCAGCACCCAGGGAGAACTTAACACTGAAGCTTTCTTT
d_gene: TRBD1; j_gene: TRBJ2-2; abundance: few; v_gene: TRBV29-1; CDR3aa: CSVRTGGTGELFF; CDR3nt: TGCAGCGTTAGGACAGGGGGCACCGGGGAGCTGTTTTTT